This paragraph reports one T cell receptor (beta chain). The repertoire was sequenced with immunoSEQ multiplex PCR; TCRdb's copy has only in-frame clones and lacks some. Of about 480,000 clones in the sample, around 89% were seen once. The data are from a study of blood T cell repertoires in COVID-19. About the study: Material from acute and convalescent COVID-19 was sourced from the United States, Italy and Spain.

This CDR3 is 15 amino acids long. CDR1 is SGHNT and CDR2 is YENEEA in the germline V gene. The V end was cut by 2 bases, the J end by 2 bases, with 11 bases between. Residents of 24 US areas, aged roughly 18 to 95 years, made up the participants. Participants' own reports of clinical history determined their cohort assignment. Cohort 3 recovered donors had two negative PCRs, clearance, or symptom resolution. The sequence was obtained from a middle-aged woman who had recovered from COVID-19. Sequencing was performed on PBMCs or T cells enriched from blood (not recorded which). The genes are TRBV11-3 and TRBJ2-3; maybe TRBD2 (6 bases). CDR3 DNA: TGTGCCAGCAGCTTATTGGCGGGATTCACAGATACGCAGTATTTT. Translating it yields CASSLLAGFTDTQYF.